The 2 T cell receptor beta chains in this list originate from one sample, sequenced in a study of cytomegalovirus exposure and HLA in healthy donors. PCR was performed using 60 Vbeta and 13 Jbeta primers. The method was immunoSEQ multiplex PCR; TCRdb's version includes in-frame clones alone and lacks a portion of them. The sample records around 61,000 clones, roughly 90% being singletons. The material sequenced was PBMCs. These receptors were obtained from a man aged 30 to 45 in good health and CMV-seropositive.

The chain uses TRBV11-1 and TRBJ1-6; 9 bases line up with TRBD1. CDR3 size: 13 residues. The V gene's germline CDR1 is SGHAT and CDR2 FQDESV (reference sequence). V lost 5 bases to trimming and J lost 10 bases; unmatched junction nucleotides: 3. This CDR3 reads CASSQGQGSPLHF. CDR3 in DNA: TGTGCCAGCAGCCAGGGACAGGGCTCACCCCTCCACTTT.

V is TRBV7-2 and J is TRBJ1-1; D perhaps matches TRBD1 (6 bases). Germline V gene data show CDR1 as SGHTA and CDR2 as FQGNSA. Trimming left V 2 bases short and J 4 bases short, with 17 bases between. CDR3 length: 16 amino acids. CDR3 residues: CASSLYTGPQGTEAFF. Written as DNA, the CDR3 is TGTGCCAGCAGCTTATATACGGGCCCACAGGGCACTGAAGCTTTCTTT.